The clone carrying this TCR beta chain was detected only once. Measured with immunoSEQ multiplex PCR; TCRdb has only the in-frame clones, and not every one. This sample has about 97,000 clones, with approximately 90% found just once. Losses at the gene ends were 0 bases for V and 3 bases for J; bases not matched to a gene: 6. The CDR3 has 16 amino acids. The germline gives CDR1 SGHRS, CDR2 YFSETQ. This specimen comes from a study of blood T cell repertoires in COVID-19. This clonotype was obtained from a man aged 45 to 65 with acute or convalescent COVID-19. The V call is TRBV5-1, the J call TRBJ2-3; the match to TRBD2 covers 8 bases. Source material: peripheral blood. Written as DNA, the CDR3 is TGCGCCAGCAGCTTGGGGGTAGCGGGGTTGACAGATACGCAGTATTTT. Protein sequence: CASSLGVAGLTDTQYF.